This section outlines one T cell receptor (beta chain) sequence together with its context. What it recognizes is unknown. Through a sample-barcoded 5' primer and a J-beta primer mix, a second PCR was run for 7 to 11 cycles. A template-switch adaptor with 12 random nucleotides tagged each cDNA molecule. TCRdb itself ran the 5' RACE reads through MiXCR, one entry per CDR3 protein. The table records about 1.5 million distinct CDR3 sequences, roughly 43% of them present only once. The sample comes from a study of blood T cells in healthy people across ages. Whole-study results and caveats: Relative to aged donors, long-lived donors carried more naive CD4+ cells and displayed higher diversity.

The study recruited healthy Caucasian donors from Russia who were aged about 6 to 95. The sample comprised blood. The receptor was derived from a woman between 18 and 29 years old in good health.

CDR3 in amino acids: CASSQYQRGGVGGYTF. The CDR3 nucleotides read TGTGCCAGCAGCCAATATCAACGTGGGGGCGTCGGTGGCTACACCTTC. The chain links TRBV7-2 to TRBJ1-2; D perhaps matches TRBD1 (6 bases). V dropped 5 bases and J dropped 7 bases, with 23 bases sitting between them. This CDR3 contains 16 residues. Germline CDR1 reads SGHTA; CDR2 reads FQGNSA.